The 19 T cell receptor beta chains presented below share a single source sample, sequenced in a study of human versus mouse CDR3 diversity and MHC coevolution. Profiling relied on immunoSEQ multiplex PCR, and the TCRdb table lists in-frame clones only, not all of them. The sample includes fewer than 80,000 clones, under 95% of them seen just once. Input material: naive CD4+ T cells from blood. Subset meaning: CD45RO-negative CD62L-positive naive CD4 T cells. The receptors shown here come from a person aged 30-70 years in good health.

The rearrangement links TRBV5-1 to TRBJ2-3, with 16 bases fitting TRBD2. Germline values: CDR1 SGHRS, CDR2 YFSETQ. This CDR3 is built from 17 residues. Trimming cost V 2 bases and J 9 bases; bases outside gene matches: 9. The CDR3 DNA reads TGCGCCAGCAGCTTTCAGGGACTAGCGGGGGGGGCCTCCACGCAGTATTTT. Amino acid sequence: CASSFQGLAGGASTQYF.

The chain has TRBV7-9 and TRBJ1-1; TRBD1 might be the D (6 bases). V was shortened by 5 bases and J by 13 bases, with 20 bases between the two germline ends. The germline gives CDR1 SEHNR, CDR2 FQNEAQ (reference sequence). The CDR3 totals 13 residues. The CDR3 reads CASSLEGVGVDFF. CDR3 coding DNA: TGTGCCAGCAGCCTCGAGGGGGTGGGAGTAGATTTCTTT.

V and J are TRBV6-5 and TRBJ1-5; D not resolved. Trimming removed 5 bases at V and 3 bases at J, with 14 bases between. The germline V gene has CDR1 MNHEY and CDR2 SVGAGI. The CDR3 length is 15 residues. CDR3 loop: CASSKSWGDNQPQHF. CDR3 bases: TGTGCCAGCAGTAAGTCTTGGGGAGACAATCAGCCCCAGCATTTT.

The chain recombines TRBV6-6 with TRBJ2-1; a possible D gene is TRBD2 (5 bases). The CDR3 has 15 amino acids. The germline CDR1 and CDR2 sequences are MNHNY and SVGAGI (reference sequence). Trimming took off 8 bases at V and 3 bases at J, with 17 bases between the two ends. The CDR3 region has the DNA TGTGCCAGCGGATCCGAGGGCTATTTCTACAATGAGCAGTTCTTC. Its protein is CASGSEGYFYNEQFF.

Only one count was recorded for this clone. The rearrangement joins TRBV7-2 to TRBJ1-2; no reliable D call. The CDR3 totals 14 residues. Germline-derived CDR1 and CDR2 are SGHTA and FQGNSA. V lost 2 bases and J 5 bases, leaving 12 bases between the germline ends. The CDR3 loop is CASSLRGVYYGYTF. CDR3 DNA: TGTGCCAGCAGCTTACGCGGGGTCTATTATGGCTACACCTTC.

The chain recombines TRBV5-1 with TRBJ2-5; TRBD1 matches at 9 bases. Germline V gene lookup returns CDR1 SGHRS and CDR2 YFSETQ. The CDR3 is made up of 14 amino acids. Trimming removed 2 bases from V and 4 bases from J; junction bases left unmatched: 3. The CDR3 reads CASSLQTGGETQYF. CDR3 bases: TGCGCCAGCAGCTTACAGACAGGGGGAGAGACCCAGTACTTC.

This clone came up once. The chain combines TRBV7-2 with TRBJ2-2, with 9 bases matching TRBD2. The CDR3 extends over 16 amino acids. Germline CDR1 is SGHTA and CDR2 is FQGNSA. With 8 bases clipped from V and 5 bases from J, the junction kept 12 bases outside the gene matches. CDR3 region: CASWPLAGLGTGELFF. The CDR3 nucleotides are TGTGCCAGCTGGCCCCTAGCGGGGTTGGGGACCGGGGAGCTGTTTTTT.

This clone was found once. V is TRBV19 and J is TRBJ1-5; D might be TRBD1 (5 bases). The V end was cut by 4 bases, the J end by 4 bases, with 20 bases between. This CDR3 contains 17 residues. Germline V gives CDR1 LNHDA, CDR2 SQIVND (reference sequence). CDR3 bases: TGTGCCAGTAGTACAAGACAGAGGGGTGGAGGGAATCAGCCCCAGCATTTT. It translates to CASSTRQRGGGNQPQHF.

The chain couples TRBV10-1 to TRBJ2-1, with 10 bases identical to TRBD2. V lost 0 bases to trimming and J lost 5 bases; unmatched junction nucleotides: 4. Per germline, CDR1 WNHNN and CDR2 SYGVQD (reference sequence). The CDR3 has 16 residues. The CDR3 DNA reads TGCGCCAGCAGTGAGTCTCTAGCGGGAGACCACAATGAGCAGTTCTTC. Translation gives CASSESLAGDHNEQFF.

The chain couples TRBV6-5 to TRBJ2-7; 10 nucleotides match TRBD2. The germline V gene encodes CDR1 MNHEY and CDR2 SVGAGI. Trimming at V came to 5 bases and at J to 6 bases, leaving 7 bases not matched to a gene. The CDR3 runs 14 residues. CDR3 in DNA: TGTGCCAGCAGTCTTGGGACTAGCGCGGGCGAGCAGTACTTC. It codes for CASSLGTSAGEQYF.

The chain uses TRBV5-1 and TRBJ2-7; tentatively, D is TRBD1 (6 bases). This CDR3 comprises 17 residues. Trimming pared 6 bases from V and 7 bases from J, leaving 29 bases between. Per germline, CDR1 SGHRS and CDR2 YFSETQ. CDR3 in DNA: TGCGCCAGCACCGTTTTCCCCATCGACAGGTCGTCCGGGGAGCAGTACTTC. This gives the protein CASTVFPIDRSSGEQYF.

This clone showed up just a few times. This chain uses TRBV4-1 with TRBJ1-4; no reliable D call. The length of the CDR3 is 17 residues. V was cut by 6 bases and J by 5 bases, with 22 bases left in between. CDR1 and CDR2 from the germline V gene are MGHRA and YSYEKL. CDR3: CASRPLFTREENEKLFF. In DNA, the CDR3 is TGCGCCAGCAGACCACTTTTTACCCGGGAGGAGAATGAAAAACTGTTTTTT.

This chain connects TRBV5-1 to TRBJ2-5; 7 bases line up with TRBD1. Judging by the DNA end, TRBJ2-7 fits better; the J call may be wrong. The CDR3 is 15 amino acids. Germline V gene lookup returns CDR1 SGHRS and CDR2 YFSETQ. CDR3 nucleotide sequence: TGCGCCAGCAGAAGCCGACAGGGAGACGTCGCCGAGCAGTACTTC. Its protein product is CASRSRQGDVAEQYF.

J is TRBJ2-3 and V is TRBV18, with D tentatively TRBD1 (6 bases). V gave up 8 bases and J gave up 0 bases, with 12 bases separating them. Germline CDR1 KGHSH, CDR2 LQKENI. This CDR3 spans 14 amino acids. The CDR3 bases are TGTGCCAGCAAAACGGACAGTAGCACAGATACGCAGTATTTT. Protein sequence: CASKTDSSTDTQYF.

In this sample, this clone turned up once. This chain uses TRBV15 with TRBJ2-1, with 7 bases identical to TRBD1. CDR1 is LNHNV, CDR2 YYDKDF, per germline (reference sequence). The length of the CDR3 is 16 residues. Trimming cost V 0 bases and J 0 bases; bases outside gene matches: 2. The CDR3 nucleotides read TGTGCCACCAGCAGAGACAGGGGGAGCTCCTACAATGAGCAGTTCTTC. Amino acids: CATSRDRGSSYNEQFF.

The CDR3 loop is CASSLAGGRESSYNEQFF. Written as DNA, the CDR3 is TGTGCCAGCAGCTTAGCGGGGGGACGGGAGAGCTCCTACAATGAGCAGTTCTTC. The rearrangement joins TRBV7-9 to TRBJ2-1, with TRBD2 as a possible D gene (6 bases). The CDR3 spans 18 residues. Germline CDR1 reads SEHNR; CDR2 reads FQNEAQ (reference sequence). Trimming shortened V by 0 bases and J by 0 bases, and 15 bases separated the two germline ends.

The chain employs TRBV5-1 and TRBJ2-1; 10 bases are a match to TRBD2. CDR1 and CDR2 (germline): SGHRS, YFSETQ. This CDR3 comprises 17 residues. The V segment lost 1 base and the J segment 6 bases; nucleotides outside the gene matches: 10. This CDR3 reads CASSLYKGLAPVNEQFF. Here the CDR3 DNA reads TGCGCCAGCAGCTTGTACAAGGGACTAGCGCCAGTCAATGAGCAGTTCTTC.

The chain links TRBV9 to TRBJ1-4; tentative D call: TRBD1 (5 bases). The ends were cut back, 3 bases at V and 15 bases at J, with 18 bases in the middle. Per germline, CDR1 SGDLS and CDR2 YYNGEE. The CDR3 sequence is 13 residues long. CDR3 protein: CASSARLDSLVFF. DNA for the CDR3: TGTGCCAGCAGCGCTCGGTTAGACAGCCTGGTGTTTTTT.

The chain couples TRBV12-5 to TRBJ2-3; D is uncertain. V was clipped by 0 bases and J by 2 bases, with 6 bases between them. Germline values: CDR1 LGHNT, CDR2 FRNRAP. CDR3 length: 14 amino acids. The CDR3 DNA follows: TGTGCTAGTGGTTTGGTAACTATCACAGATACGCAGTATTTT. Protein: CASGLVTITDTQYF.